The 5 T cell receptor beta chains reported below all come from one sample, sequenced in a study of blood T cell repertoires in COVID-19. The data were produced by immunoSEQ multiplex PCR, yet TCRdb's version contains in-frame clones alone and is incomplete. The sample lists more than 25,000 clones, 85% seen once, with 5.5% to 8.5% in the top ten. Sequencing was done on a sample of peripheral blood. The receptors derive from a man between 60 and 75 years old with active COVID-19.

V and J are TRBV10-3 and TRBJ2-2, with D maybe TRBD1 (5 bases). Trimming took 3 bases from V and 6 from J, leaving 14 bases between them. CDR1 is ENHRY and CDR2 is SYGVKD in the germline V gene. This CDR3 contains 15 residues. CDR3 nucleotide sequence: TGTGCCATCAGTGATTCTTTTACAGGCCCCGGGGAGCTGTTTTTT. Its protein is CAISDSFTGPGELFF.

This clone was seen once. The chain has TRBV7-9 and TRBJ2-1, with TRBD2 identical over 7 bases. This CDR3 region has 17 residues. Germline V gives CDR1 SEHNR, CDR2 FQNEAQ (reference sequence). V was clipped by 5 bases and J by 0 bases; unmatched bases: 10. The CDR3 DNA reads TGTGCCAGCAGCCCCCATCTAGCGGAGGGCTCCTACAATGAGCAGTTCTTC. Translated: CASSPHLAEGSYNEQFF.

The chain links TRBV28 to TRBJ1-2; tentatively, D is TRBD1 (5 bases). This CDR3 is built from 14 residues. The germline V and J ends were trimmed by 6 bases and 1 base, with 12 bases remaining between them. CDR1 and CDR2 (germline): MDHEN, SYDVKM. The chain's CDR3 is CASRRSGLNYGYTF. The CDR3 nucleotides read TGTGCCAGCAGACGCTCGGGACTTAACTATGGCTACACCTTC.

The rearrangement uses TRBV6-6 and TRBJ1-2, with no clear D. This CDR3 spans 13 amino acids. Trimming took off 6 bases at V and 0 bases at J, with 8 bases between the two ends. CDR1 MNHNY and CDR2 SVGAGI come from the germline V gene (reference sequence). The DNA for the CDR3 is TGTGCCAGCAGAGACGGAGCTAACTATGGCTACACCTTC. This encodes CASRDGANYGYTF.

The chain is built from TRBV6-1 and TRBJ2-1; D possibly corresponds to TRBD2 (5 bases). The CDR3 runs to 15 residues. The germline gives CDR1 MNHNS, CDR2 SASEGT. Trimming pared 2 bases from V and 2 bases from J, leaving 10 bases between. This CDR3 reads CASSESFGTYNEQFF. The CDR3, as DNA: TGTGCCAGCAGTGAAAGTTTCGGGACCTACAATGAGCAGTTCTTC.